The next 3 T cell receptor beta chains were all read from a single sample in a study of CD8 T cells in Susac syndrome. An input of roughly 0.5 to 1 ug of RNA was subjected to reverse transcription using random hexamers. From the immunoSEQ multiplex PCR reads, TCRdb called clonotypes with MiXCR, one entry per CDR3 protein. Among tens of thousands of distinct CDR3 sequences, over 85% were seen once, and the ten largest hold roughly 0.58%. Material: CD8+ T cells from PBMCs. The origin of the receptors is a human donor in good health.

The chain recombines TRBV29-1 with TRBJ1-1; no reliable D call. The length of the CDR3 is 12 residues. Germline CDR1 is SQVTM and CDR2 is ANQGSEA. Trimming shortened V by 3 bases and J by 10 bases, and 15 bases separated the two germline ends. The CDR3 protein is CSVDPELAGAFF. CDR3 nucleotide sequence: TGCAGCGTTGACCCGGAATTGGCGGGAGCTTTCTTT.

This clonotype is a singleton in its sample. This CDR3 is CASSSDRNSGYAFF. Written as DNA, the CDR3 is TGTGCCAGCAGCTCCGACAGGAACTCGGGGTACGCTTTCTTT. The V and J genes are TRBV13 and TRBJ1-1; D possibly corresponds to TRBD1 (6 bases). Germline V gene lookup returns CDR1 PRHDT and CDR2 FYEKMQ (reference sequence). This CDR3 region has 14 residues. V was shortened by 4 bases and J by 11 bases, with 20 bases between the two germline ends.

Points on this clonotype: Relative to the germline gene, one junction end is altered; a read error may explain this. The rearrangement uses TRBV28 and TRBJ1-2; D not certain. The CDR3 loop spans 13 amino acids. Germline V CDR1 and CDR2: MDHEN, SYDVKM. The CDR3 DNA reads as TGTGCCAGCCGTTTTAGTGGAGACTATGGCTACACCTTC. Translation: CASRFSGDYGYTF.